Listed here are 20 T cell receptor beta chains from one sample, sequenced in a study of blood T cell repertoires in COVID-19. Generated by immunoSEQ multiplex PCR, the TCRdb table keeps only in-frame clones and is missing some. Here the sample spans 150,000 or so clones, 60% to 85% being singletons. The material sequenced was peripheral blood. The receptors were sampled from a woman aged 60-75 years with COVID-19, enrolled during active disease.

This clone was seen a few times. V and J are TRBV15 and TRBJ2-3, with D perhaps TRBD1 (5 bases). The CDR3 has 18 amino acids. The V end lost 0 bases, the J end lost 2 bases, and 18 bases lay between the germline ends. Germline V gives CDR1 LNHNV, CDR2 YYDKDF (reference sequence). The DNA of the CDR3 is TGTGCCACCAGCAGAGAACAGGCGACGTCCCTTTTCACAGATACGCAGTATTTT. It translates to CATSREQATSLFTDTQYF.

The chain couples TRBV10-3 to TRBJ2-6; a weak D match, TRBD1 (5 bases). Germline CDR1 and CDR2: ENHRY and SYGVKD. Trimming shortened V by 0 bases and J by 0 bases, and 12 bases separated the two germline ends. The CDR3 has 18 residues. CDR3 nucleotides: TGTGCCATCAGTGAGTCGATAGGGGTTTCCTCTGGGGCCAACGTCCTGACTTTC. Translating it yields CAISESIGVSSGANVLTF.

The V and J genes are TRBV7-9 and TRBJ2-1; TRBD2 aligns across 7 bases. The trim removed 1 base at V and 4 bases at J, leaving 7 bases unmatched. Per the germline V gene, CDR1 is SEHNR and CDR2 is FQNEAQ (reference sequence). This CDR3 comprises 16 residues. CDR3 nucleotide sequence: TGTGCCAGCAGCTTAGGGTCGGGGGGTATGTACAATGAGCAGTTCTTC. This translates into CASSLGSGGMYNEQFF.

This chain connects TRBV9 to TRBJ2-6; D is unclear. CDR3 length equals 14 residues. V was clipped by 3 bases and J by 4 bases, with 8 bases between them. CDR1 and CDR2 from the germline V gene are SGDLS and YYNGEE. In nucleotides, the CDR3 is TGTGCCAGCAGCGCACAACAGGGGGCCAACGTCCTGACTTTC. It yields the protein CASSAQQGANVLTF.

This rearrangement joins TRBV5-1 to TRBJ2-3; TRBD2 matches at 9 bases. The CDR3 runs to 18 residues. V was pared by 4 bases and J by 0 bases, with 12 bases of the junction left unmatched. Per germline, CDR1 SGHRS and CDR2 YFSETQ. The CDR3 reads CASSRRLAGSSSTDTQYF. CDR3 bases: TGCGCCAGCAGCCGGCGGCTAGCGGGGTCCTCTAGCACAGATACGCAGTATTTT.

This clone was counted ten times or more. The chain is built from TRBV5-1 and TRBJ2-1; 11 bases map to TRBD2. The germline V gene encodes CDR1 SGHRS and CDR2 YFSETQ. The CDR3 contains 17 residues. Trimming removed 3 bases from V and 0 bases from J; junction bases left unmatched: 5. CDR3: CASSYGTSGYSYNEQFF. CDR3 DNA: TGCGCCAGCAGCTATGGGACTAGCGGCTACTCCTACAATGAGCAGTTCTTC.

This clone was picked up a small number of times. The genes are TRBV10-3 and TRBJ2-5, with 8 bases aligning to TRBD1. V lost 11 bases and J lost 1; bases outside the gene matches: 6. The CDR3 is 13 amino acids. Germline V gene sequence: CDR1 ENHRY, CDR2 SYGVKD. In DNA, the CDR3 is TGTGCCTCGACAGGGGATCTCCAAGAGACCCAGTACTTC. Translating gives CASTGDLQETQYF.

The rearrangement uses TRBV28 and TRBJ1-4; D uncertain. The CDR3 is made up of 13 amino acids. V lost 7 bases and J 0 bases, leaving 6 bases between the germline ends. In germline, CDR1 is MDHEN, CDR2 SYDVKM. CDR3: CASTSATNEKLFF. CDR3 sequence (DNA): TGTGCCAGCACTTCTGCAACTAATGAAAAACTGTTTTTT.

The rearrangement uses TRBV3-1 (or the pseudogene TRBV3-2) and TRBJ1-6; 9 bases line up with TRBD1. The CDR3 sequence is 15 residues long. Trimming took 4 bases from V and 7 from J; bases not matched to a gene: 5. Per the germline V gene, CDR1 is LGHDT and CDR2 is YNNKEL (reference sequence). The CDR3 coding sequence is TGTGCCAGCAGCCTGTTGGACAGGGGAAATTCACCCCTCCACTTT. Its protein product is CASSLLDRGNSPLHF.

The CDR3 loop reads CASSLVGTALSGNTIYF. For the CDR3, the DNA is TGTGCCAGCAGCTTGGTCGGGACAGCTCTCTCTGGAAACACCATATATTTT. V and J are TRBV5-6 and TRBJ1-3; the match to TRBD1 covers 7 bases. The CDR3 runs to 17 residues. Germline trimming cut 0 bases from V and 0 bases from J; bases unmatched to any gene: 6. Germline CDR1 and CDR2: SGHDT and YYEEEE.

The chain joins TRBV30 to TRBJ2-7, with D possibly TRBD1 on 5 matching bases. The CDR3 extends over 15 amino acids. CDR1 and CDR2 from the germline V gene are GTSNPN and SVGIG (reference sequence). V lost 1 base and J 1 base, leaving 14 bases between the germline ends. The CDR3 here is CAWSGDGAQSYEQYF. CDR3 in DNA: TGTGCCTGGAGTGGTGATGGGGCCCAATCCTACGAGCAGTACTTC.

The chain has TRBV5-8 and TRBJ2-3; TRBD1 might be the D (5 bases). This CDR3 contains 15 residues. Between the trimmed V and J ends, which lost 2 bases and 14 bases, there was a span of 24 bases. Germline V gene data show CDR1 as SGHTS and CDR2 as YDEGEE. DNA of the CDR3: TGTGCCAGCAGCTTAACGGCCGTAGGGGCTGGATACGCGTATTTT. This codes for CASSLTAVGAGYAYF.

This sequence joins TRBV7-6 and TRBJ2-3, with TRBD1 matching 7 bases. The ends lost 6 bases at V and 3 bases at J; junction bases unmatched: 9. Germline assignment: CDR1 SGHVS and CDR2 FNYEAQ. The CDR3 loop spans 15 amino acids. The CDR3 reads CASRPTGVETDTQYF. In DNA, the CDR3 is TGTGCCAGCAGACCCACAGGGGTGGAGACAGATACGCAGTATTTT.

The gene calls are TRBV5-1 and TRBJ2-7, with D tentatively TRBD2 (6 bases). This CDR3 has 14 amino acids. With 3 bases removed from V and 3 bases from J, the gap between germline ends came to 13 bases. Per germline, CDR1 SGHRS and CDR2 YFSETQ. CDR3 nucleotide sequence: TGCGCCAGCAGCTCCGGGGGAGCCAACTACGAGCAGTACTTC. Its protein product is CASSSGGANYEQYF. Combining the CDR3 with reference TRBV5-1 and TRBJ2-7 gives the whole variable domain KAGVTQTPRYLIKTRGQQVTLSCSPISGHRSVSWYQQTPGQGLQFLFEYFSETQRNKGNFPGRFSGRQFSNSRSEMNVSTLELGDSALYLCASSSGGANYEQYFGPGTRLTVT.

The V gene is TRBV7-9, the J gene TRBJ2-2, with 9 nucleotides matching TRBD2. The CDR3 extends over 16 amino acids. The ends lost 3 bases at V and 2 bases at J; junction bases unmatched: 4. The germline V gene encodes CDR1 SEHNR and CDR2 FQNEAQ (reference sequence). The chain's CDR3 is CASSFLAGINTGELFF. CDR3 DNA sequence: TGTGCCAGCAGCTTCCTAGCGGGGATTAACACCGGGGAGCTGTTTTTT.

This sequence joins TRBV5-4 and TRBJ2-5, with TRBD1 matching 11 bases. The germline CDR1 and CDR2 sequences are SGHNT and YYREEE (reference sequence). The CDR3 is 16 amino acids. With 4 bases clipped from V and 3 bases from J, the junction kept 8 bases outside the gene matches. CDR3 DNA: TGTGCCAGCAGCCCGGGACAGGGGGGAGGGGAAGAGACCCAGTACTTC. Protein: CASSPGQGGGEETQYF.

The chain uses TRBV2 and TRBJ2-1; 9 nucleotides agree with TRBD1. The CDR3 runs to 15 residues. V trimming: 6 bases; J trimming: 4 bases; junction bases outside the gene matches: 7. CDR1 and CDR2 (germline): SNHLY, FYNNEI. CDR3 in amino acids: CASRDGTGSYNEQFF. As DNA, the CDR3 is TGTGCCAGCAGGGACGGGACAGGGTCGTACAATGAGCAGTTCTTC.

The rearrangement links TRBV6-4 to TRBJ1-4; possible D gene TRBD1, 5 bases. Germline lookup yields CDR1 MRHNA and CDR2 SNTAGT. V was trimmed by 7 bases and J by 2 bases, leaving 23 bases between them. This CDR3 contains 18 residues. The CDR3 here is CASTPKEPGTSTNEKLFF. DNA for the CDR3: TGTGCCAGCACCCCAAAGGAGCCAGGGACTAGCACTAATGAAAAACTGTTTTTT.

This chain uses TRBV7-8 with TRBJ1-2; TRBD1 might be the D (5 bases). The germline CDR1 and CDR2 sequences are SGHVS and FQNEAQ. Trimming pared 5 bases from V and 3 bases from J, leaving 19 bases between. The CDR3 runs to 16 residues. The CDR3 loop reads CASSRDRTQGDYGYTF. CDR3 sequence (DNA): TGTGCCAGCAGCCGAGACCGAACCCAAGGGGACTATGGCTACACCTTC.

The chain links TRBV19 to TRBJ1-2, with D possibly matching TRBD1 (6 bases). This CDR3 is 15 amino acids long. V was cut by 3 bases and J by 6 bases, with 17 bases left in between. Germline lookup yields CDR1 LNHDA and CDR2 SQIVND (reference sequence). The CDR3 DNA sequence: TGTGCCAGTAGTATGGTGGGGGCCGAAAATAATGGCTACACCTTC. Translation: CASSMVGAENNGYTF.